A single T cell receptor (beta chain) is shown here with its context. Its antigen remains unknown. Germline CDR1 is GTSNPN and CDR2 is SVGIG (reference sequence). This CDR3 is built from 17 residues. Trimming took off 7 bases at V and 0 bases at J, with 22 bases between the two ends. The entry originates in a study of T cell responses to AZD1222 COVID-19 vaccine. Study details: The analysis combined second doses at about 4 or about 12 weeks.

Sequencing used immunoSEQ multiplex PCR; TCRdb keeps in-frame clones, though not all of them. The sample contains under 75,000 clones, more than 75% of which appear only once. Study-level findings and limits: CD4 TCRs linked to vaccination spanned spike, dominating at 160-218 and 743-854. Recipients of two AZD1222 doses showed rising Spike-specific TCR breadth and depth.

The chain recombines TRBV30 with TRBJ1-3; maybe TRBD1 (5 bases). The clonotype was recovered from an adult in good health. This material consisted of peripheral blood, taken on day 0 of AZD1222 vaccination. CDR3 in DNA: TGTGCCTTACGGGGGGAGGGCCCGAATTCCTCTGGAAACACCATATATTTT. The encoded protein is CALRGEGPNSSGNTIYF.